This T cell receptor (beta chain) is drawn from a study of T-cell reconstitution after alpha-beta-depleted transplantation in children. During its preparation, the TCRbeta library received unique molecular identifiers. TCRdb ran MiXCR on the PCR reads and lists one entry per CDR3 protein. The sample lists around 380,000 distinct CDR3 sequences; 9.5% to 13% were seen once. This clonotype was counted between two and nine times. Germline CDR1 and CDR2: SGHTA and FQGNSA. CDR3 length: 15 residues. J lost 2 bases, V lost 5 bases, and 3 bases had no gene match. The source is a human donor who donated a stem cell graft to a child with acute myeloid leukemia. The rearrangement joins TRBV7-2 to TRBJ2-1, with TRBD2 identical over 10 bases. Source: PBMCs from the stem cell graft donor, taken from the stem cell graft. This CDR3 reads CASSNSGGTYNEQFF. In DNA form, the CDR3 reads TGTGCCAGCAGCAATAGCGGGGGGACCTACAATGAGCAGTTCTTC.